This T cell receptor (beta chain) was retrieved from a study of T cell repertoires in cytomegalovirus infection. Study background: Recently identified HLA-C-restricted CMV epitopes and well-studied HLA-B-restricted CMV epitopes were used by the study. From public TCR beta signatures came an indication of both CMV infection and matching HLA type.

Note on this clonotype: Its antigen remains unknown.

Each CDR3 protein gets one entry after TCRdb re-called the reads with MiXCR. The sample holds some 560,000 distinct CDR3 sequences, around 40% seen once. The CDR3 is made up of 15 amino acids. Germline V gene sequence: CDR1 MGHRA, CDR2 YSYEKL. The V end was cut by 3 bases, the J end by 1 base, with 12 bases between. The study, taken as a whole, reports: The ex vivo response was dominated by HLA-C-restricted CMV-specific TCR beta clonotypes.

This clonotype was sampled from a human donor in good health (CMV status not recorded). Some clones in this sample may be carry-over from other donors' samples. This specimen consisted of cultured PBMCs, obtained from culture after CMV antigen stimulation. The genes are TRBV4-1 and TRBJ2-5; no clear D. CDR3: CASSQSPAVQETQYF. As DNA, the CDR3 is TGCGCCAGCAGCCAGTCTCCGGCAGTCCAAGAGACCCAGTACTTC.